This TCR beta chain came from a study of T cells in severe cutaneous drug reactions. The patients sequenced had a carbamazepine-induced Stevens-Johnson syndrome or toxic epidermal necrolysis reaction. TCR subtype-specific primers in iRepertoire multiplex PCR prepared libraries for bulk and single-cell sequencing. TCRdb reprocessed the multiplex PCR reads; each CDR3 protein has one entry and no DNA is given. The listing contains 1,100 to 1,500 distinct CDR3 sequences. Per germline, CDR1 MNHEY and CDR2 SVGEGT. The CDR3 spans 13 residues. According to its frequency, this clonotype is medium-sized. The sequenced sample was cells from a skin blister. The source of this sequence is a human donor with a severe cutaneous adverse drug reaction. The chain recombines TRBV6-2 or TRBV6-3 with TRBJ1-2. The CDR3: CASSYSGSYGYTF.